These 13 T cell receptor beta chains were sequenced from one sample in a study of molecular identifiers for immune sequencing clone quantification. TCRdb re-called the PCR reads with MiXCR, one entry per CDR3 protein. The sample includes roughly 320,000 distinct CDR3 sequences, over 20% of them seen just once. Source material: naive CD8+ T cells from blood, with Jurkat cell RNA spiked in. Subset specified: FACS-sorted CD8+CD4-CCR7+CD45RA+ naive T cells. These receptors all stem from a human donor in good health. Some libraries in this study had Jurkat cell RNA spiked in.

In this sample, this clonotype turned up many times. The chain carries TRBV27 and TRBJ2-1; D is unclear. The CDR3 totals 12 residues. Trimming removed 3 bases from V and 6 bases from J, with 6 bases in between. Germline values: CDR1 MNHEY, CDR2 SMNVEV (reference sequence). The CDR3 spells CASSFPSNEQFF. For the CDR3, the DNA is TGTGCCAGCAGTTTTCCCTCCAATGAGCAGTTCTTC.

A word on this clonotype: Since a much larger clone is just one base distant, this may be a read error. Here the CDR3 DNA reads TGTGCCAGCAGCCGACCCGGACAGACAGAGGGGCAGTACTTC. Translated, it gives CASSRPGQTEGQYF. The chain links TRBV13 to TRBJ2-7; perhaps TRBD1 as D (6 bases). V was cut by 5 bases and J by 9 bases, with 20 bases left in between. CDR1 and CDR2 (germline): PRHDT, FYEKMQ (reference sequence). The length of the CDR3 is 14 residues.

For this clonotype: This may arise from a read error, as a much more abundant clone is one base away. The rearrangement uses TRBV12-3 or TRBV12-4 and TRBJ2-3; no clear D. V was pared by 5 bases and J by 2 bases, with 14 bases between. This CDR3 contains 15 residues. The CDR3 here is CASSEAGMATDTQYF. In DNA, the CDR3 is TGTGCCAGCAGTGAGGCTGGGATGGCCACAGATACGCAGTATTTT.

This clonotype was observed at least ten times. V is TRBV28 and J is TRBJ2-7, with D uncertain. Germline CDR1 and CDR2: MDHEN and SYDVKM. The CDR3 has 14 amino acids. Trimming left V 6 bases short and J 2 bases short, with 14 bases between. CDR3 protein: CASSHRSLTYEQYF. The CDR3 DNA reads TGTGCCAGCAGCCACCGGAGCCTAACCTACGAGCAGTACTTC.

The CDR3 sequence is CASSQGDRASYNEQFF. The CDR3 DNA is TGCGCCAGCAGCCAAGGGGACAGGGCATCTTACAATGAGCAGTTCTTC. This chain connects TRBV4-1 to TRBJ2-1, with 9 nucleotides matching TRBD1. The CDR3 sequence is 16 residues long. Germline CDR1 MGHRA, CDR2 YSYEKL. The junction had 5 bases not matched to a gene; V was cut back by 1 base and J by 4 bases.

Concerning this clonotype: The junction differs from germline at one of its ends, possibly a read error. The chain uses TRBV29-1 and TRBJ2-2; tentative D call: TRBD2 (5 bases). From germline, CDR1 is SQVTM and CDR2 ANQGSEA. The CDR3 extends over 13 amino acids. CDR3: CSVDGPNTGELFF. DNA of the CDR3: TGCAGCGTCGACGGGCCCAACACCGGGGAGCTGTTTTTC.

This clonotype was recorded at least ten times. This chain uses TRBV27 with TRBJ1-1; D unresolved. The germline gives CDR1 MNHEY, CDR2 SMNVEV (reference sequence). Trimming pared 3 bases from V and 3 bases from J, leaving 11 bases between. CDR3 length: 14 residues. The CDR3 nucleotides read TGTGCCAGCAGTTTGTTAGGTGGGCACACTGAAGCTTTCTTT. As protein: CASSLLGGHTEAFF.

As for this clonotype: The junction differs from germline at one of its ends, possibly a read error. The chain combines TRBV10-1 with TRBJ2-7; D is undetermined. The CDR3 is 15 amino acids. The germline gives CDR1 WNHNN, CDR2 SYGVQD (reference sequence). CDR3 DNA: TGCGCCAGCAGTGAATCTTCGACTGCGGATTACGGGCAGTACTTC. This gives the protein CASSESSTADYGQYF.

This chain links TRBV19 with TRBJ1-1; D not certain. The germline CDR1 and CDR2 sequences are LNHDA and SQIVND (reference sequence). The CDR3 loop spans 12 amino acids. The V gene lost 3 bases and the J gene lost 7 bases, with 9 bases spanning the gap. CDR3 sequence reads: CASSIGPNEAFF. CDR3 nucleotide sequence: TGTGCCAGTAGTATTGGACCGAATGAAGCTTTCTTT.

This clonotype was counted ten times or more. The chain links TRBV7-9 to TRBJ2-7, with D possibly matching TRBD1 (6 bases). The CDR3 spans 13 residues. Trimming shortened V by 0 bases and J by 6 bases, and 9 bases separated the two germline ends. In germline, CDR1 is SEHNR, CDR2 FQNEAQ (reference sequence). The CDR3 spells CASSLAAGAEQYF. The CDR3 DNA reads as TGTGCCAGCAGCTTAGCCGCAGGGGCCGAGCAGTACTTC.

There are a few counts of this clonotype. The germline gene is not matched at one end of the junction; a read error may be the cause. CDR3 region: CVSSPFFGSYEQYF. The CDR3 nucleotides read TGTGTCAGCAGCCCGTTTTTCGGCTCCTACGAGCAGTACTTC. The chain combines TRBV27 with TRBJ2-7; D gene ambiguous. The CDR3 consists of 14 residues. Germline V gene data show CDR1 as MNHEY and CDR2 as SMNVEV (reference sequence).

This clonotype occurred a few times. This chain uses TRBV19 with TRBJ2-1; D ambiguous. This CDR3 comprises 15 residues. V dropped 7 bases and J dropped 6 bases, with 19 bases sitting between them. CDR1 and CDR2 (germline): LNHDA, SQIVND (reference sequence). CDR3 bases: TGTGCCAGTAAAATTATTTCAGGTCCTTCCAATGAGCAGTTCTTC. This codes for CASKIISGPSNEQFF.

At least ten counts were recorded for this clonotype. The rearrangement joins TRBV2 to TRBJ2-3; 7 nucleotides line up with TRBD1. The CDR3 runs 15 residues. Germline trimming cut 7 bases from V and 2 bases from J; bases unmatched to any gene: 9. From germline, CDR1 is SNHLY and CDR2 FYNNEI. CDR3 sequence reads: CASNTGEFITDTQYF. The DNA of the CDR3 is TGTGCCAGCAATACAGGGGAATTCATCACAGATACGCAGTATTTT.